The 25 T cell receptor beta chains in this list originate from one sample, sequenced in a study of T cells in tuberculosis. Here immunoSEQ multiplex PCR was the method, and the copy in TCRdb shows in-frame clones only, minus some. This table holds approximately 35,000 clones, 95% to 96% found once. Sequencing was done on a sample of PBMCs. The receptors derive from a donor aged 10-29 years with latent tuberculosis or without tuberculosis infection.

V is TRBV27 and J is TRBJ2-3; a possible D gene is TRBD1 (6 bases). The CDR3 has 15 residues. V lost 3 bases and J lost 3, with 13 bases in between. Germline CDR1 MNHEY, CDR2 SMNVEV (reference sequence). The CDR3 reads CASSFSQGMTDTQYF. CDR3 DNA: TGTGCCAGCAGTTTCAGTCAGGGGATGACAGATACGCAGTATTTT.

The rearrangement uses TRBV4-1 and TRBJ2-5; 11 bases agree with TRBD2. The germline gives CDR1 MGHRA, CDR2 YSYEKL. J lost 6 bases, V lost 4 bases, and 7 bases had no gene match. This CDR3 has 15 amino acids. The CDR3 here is CASSPSGGPGQTQYF. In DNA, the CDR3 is TGCGCCAGCAGCCCTAGCGGGGGGCCGGGCCAGACCCAGTACTTC.

CDR3 coding DNA: TGTGCCAGCAGCCCCCTAGCGGGAGCGGGCACCGGGGAGCTGTTTTTT. Protein: CASSPLAGAGTGELFF. The chain links TRBV9 to TRBJ2-2; 10 nucleotides line up with TRBD2. The CDR3 is 16 amino acids. Trimming took 4 bases from V and 4 from J; bases not matched to a gene: 7. The germline CDR1 and CDR2 sequences are SGDLS and YYNGEE.

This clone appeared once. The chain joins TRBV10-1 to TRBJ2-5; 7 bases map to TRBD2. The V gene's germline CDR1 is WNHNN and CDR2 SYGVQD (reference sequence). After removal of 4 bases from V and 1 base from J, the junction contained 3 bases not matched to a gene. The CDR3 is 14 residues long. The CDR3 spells CASSASGIQETQYF. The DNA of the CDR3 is TGCGCCAGCAGTGCGAGCGGGATCCAAGAGACCCAGTACTTC.

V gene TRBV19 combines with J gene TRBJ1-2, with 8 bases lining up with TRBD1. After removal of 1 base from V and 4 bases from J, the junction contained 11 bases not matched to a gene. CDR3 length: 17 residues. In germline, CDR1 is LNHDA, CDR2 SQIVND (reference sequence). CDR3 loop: CASSIVHKRQGRYGYTF. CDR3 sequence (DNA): TGTGCCAGTAGTATAGTCCACAAACGACAGGGGCGCTATGGCTACACCTTC.

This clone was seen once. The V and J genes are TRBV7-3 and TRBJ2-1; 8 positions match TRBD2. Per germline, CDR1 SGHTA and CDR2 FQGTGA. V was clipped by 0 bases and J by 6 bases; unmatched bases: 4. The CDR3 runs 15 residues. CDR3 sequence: CASSLTLTSGNEQFF. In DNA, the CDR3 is TGTGCCAGCAGCTTAACGTTAACTAGCGGCAATGAGCAGTTCTTC.

The CDR3 protein is CASSYTTQINYGYTF. The CDR3 bases are TGTGCCAGCAGTTACACGACTCAAATAAACTATGGCTACACCTTC. The gene calls are TRBV6-6 and TRBJ1-2; D not certain. Trimming pared 2 bases from V and 2 bases from J, leaving 12 bases between. The CDR3 consists of 15 residues. CDR1 MNHNY and CDR2 SVGAGI come from the germline V gene (reference sequence).

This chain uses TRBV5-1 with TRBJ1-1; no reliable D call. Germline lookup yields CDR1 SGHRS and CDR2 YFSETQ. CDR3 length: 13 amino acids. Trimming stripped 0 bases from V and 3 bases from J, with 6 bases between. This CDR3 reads CASSLAGDTEAFF. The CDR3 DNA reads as TGCGCCAGCAGCTTGGCCGGGGACACTGAAGCTTTCTTT.

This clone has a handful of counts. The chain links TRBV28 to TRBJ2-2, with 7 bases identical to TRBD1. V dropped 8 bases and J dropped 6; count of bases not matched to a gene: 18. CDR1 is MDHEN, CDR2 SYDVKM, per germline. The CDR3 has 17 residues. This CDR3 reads CASGSPTGEYDPGELFF. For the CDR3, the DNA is TGTGCCAGCGGTAGCCCCACAGGGGAGTATGACCCCGGGGAGCTGTTTTTT.

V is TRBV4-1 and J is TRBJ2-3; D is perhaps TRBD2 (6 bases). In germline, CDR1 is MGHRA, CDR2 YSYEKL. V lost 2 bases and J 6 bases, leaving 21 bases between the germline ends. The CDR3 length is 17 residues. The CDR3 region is CASSQHTRAVGTDTQYF. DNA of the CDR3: TGCGCCAGCAGCCAACACACACGAGCGGTAGGGACTGATACGCAGTATTTT.

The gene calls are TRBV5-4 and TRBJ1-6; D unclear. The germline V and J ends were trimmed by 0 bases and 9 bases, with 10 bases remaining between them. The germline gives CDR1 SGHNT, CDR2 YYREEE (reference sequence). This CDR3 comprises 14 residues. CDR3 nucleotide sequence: TGTGCCAGCAGCTTGGACCGGGTGGGTTCACCCCTCCACTTT. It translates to CASSLDRVGSPLHF. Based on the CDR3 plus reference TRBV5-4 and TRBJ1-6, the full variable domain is ETGVTQSPTHLIKTRGQQVTLRCSSQSGHNTVSWYQQALGQGPQFIFQYYREEENGRGNFPPRFSGLQFPNYSSELNVNALELDDSALYLCASSLDRVGSPLHFGNGTRLTVT.

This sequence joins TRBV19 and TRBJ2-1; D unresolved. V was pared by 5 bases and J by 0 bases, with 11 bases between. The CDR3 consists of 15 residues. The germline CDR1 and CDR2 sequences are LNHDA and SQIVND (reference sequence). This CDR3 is CASSQDSSSYNEQFF. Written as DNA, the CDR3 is TGTGCCAGTAGTCAAGACTCTAGCTCCTACAATGAGCAGTTCTTC.

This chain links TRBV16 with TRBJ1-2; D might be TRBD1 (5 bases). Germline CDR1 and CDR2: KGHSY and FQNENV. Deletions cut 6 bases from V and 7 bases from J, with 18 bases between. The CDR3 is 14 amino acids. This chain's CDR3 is CASSQQEGIGGYTF. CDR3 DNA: TGTGCCAGCAGTCAACAGGAGGGTATCGGTGGCTACACCTTC.

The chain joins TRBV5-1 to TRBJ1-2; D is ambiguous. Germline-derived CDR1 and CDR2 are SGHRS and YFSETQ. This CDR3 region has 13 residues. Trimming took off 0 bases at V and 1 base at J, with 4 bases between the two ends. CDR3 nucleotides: TGCGCCAGCAGCTTGGACATTAACTATGGCTACACCTTC. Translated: CASSLDINYGYTF.

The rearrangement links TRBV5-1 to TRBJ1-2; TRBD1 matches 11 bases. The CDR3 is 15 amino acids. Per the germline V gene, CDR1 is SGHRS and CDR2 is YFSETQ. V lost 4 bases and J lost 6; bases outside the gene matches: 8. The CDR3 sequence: CASSPWDRGGNGYTF. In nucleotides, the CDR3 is TGCGCCAGCAGCCCCTGGGACAGGGGGGGGAATGGCTACACCTTC.

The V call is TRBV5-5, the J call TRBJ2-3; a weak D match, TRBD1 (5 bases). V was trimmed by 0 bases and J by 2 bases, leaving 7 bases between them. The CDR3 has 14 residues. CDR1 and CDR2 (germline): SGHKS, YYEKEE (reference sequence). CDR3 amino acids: CASSLAGYTDTQYF. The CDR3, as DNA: TGTGCCAGCAGCTTGGCAGGGTACACAGATACGCAGTATTTT.

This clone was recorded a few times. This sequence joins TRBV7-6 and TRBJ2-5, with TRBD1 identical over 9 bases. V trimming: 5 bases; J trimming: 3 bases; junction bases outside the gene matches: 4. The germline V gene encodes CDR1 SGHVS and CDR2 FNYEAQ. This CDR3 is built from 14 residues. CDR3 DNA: TGTGCCAGCAGCCTTGGGACAGGGAAAGAGACCCAGTACTTC. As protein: CASSLGTGKETQYF.

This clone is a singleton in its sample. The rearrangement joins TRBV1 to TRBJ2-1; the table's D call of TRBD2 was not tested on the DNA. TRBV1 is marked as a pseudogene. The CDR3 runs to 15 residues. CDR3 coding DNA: TGCACCAGCAGCTATGGACTAGCCTCCTACAATGAGCAGTTCTTC. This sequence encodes CTSSYGLASYNEQFF.

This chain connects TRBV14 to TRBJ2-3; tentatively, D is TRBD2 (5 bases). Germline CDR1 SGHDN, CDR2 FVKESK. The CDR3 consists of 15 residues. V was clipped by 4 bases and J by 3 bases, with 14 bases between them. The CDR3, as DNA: TGTGCCAGCAGCCGGACTCCCTTGGGGACAGATACGCAGTATTTT. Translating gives CASSRTPLGTDTQYF. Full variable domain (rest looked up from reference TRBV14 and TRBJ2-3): EAGVTQFPSHSVIEKGQTVTLRCDPISGHDNLYWYRRVMGKEIKFLLHFVKESKQDESGMPNNRFLAERTGGTYSTLKVQPAELEDSGVYFCASSRTPLGTDTQYFGPGTRLTVL.

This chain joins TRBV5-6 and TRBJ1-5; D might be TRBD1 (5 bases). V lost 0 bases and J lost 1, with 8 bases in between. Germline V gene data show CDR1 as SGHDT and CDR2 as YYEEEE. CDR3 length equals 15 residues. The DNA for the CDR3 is TGTGCCAGCAGCTTGGCACGGGGGAGCAATCAGCCCCAGCATTTT. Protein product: CASSLARGSNQPQHF.

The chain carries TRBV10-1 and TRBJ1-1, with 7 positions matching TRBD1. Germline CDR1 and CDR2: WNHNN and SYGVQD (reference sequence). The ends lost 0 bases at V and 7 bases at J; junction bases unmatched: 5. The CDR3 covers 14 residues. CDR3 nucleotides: TGCGCCAGCAGTGAGTCAACGAACAGGGGTGAAGCTTTCTTT. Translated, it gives CASSESTNRGEAFF.

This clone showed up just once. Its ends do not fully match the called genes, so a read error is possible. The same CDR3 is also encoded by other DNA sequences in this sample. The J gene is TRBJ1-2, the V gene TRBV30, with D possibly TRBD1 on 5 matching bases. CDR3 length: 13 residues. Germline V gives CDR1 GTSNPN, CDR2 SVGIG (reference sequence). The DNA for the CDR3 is TGCGCCTGGAGTCTGACAGCTTCCTATGGCTACACCTTC. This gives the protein CAWSLTASYGYTF.

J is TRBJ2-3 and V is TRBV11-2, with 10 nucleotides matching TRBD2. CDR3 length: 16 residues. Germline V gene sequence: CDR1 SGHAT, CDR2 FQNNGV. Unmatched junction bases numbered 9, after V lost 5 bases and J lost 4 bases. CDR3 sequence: CASSLMTSGRSDTQYF. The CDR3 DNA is TGTGCCAGCAGCCTGATGACTAGCGGGCGCTCAGATACGCAGTATTTT. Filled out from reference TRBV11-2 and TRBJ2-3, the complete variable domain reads EAGVAQSPRYKIIEKRQSVAFWCNPISGHATLYWYQQILGQGPKLLIQFQNNGVVDDSQLPKDRFSAERLKGVDSTLKIQPAKLEDSAVYLCASSLMTSGRSDTQYFGPGTRLTVL.

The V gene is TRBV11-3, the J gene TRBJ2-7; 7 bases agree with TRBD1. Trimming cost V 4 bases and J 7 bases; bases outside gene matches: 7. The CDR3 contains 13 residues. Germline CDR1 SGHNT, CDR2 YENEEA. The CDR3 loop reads CASSSTAQGEQYF. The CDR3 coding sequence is TGTGCCAGCAGCTCGACCGCACAGGGGGAGCAGTACTTC.

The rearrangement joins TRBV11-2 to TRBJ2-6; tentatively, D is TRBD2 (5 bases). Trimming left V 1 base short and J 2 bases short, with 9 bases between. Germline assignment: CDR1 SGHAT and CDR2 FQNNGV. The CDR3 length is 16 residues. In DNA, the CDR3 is TGTGCCAGCAGCTTAGGAAGAGGGACTGGGGCCAACGTCCTGACTTTC. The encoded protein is CASSLGRGTGANVLTF.